This is a list of T cell receptor beta chains from one sample in a study of OX40 agonist ivuxolimab in advanced cancers. Some clones are missing from TCRdb's copy, which holds only in-frame ones; the method was immunoSEQ multiplex PCR. The sample carries approximately 92,000 clones, approximately 94% recorded once. This specimen was CD4+ or CD8+ T cells sorted from blood, taken in a trial of the OX40 agonist ivuxolimab. The receptors stem from an adult with an advanced solid tumor such as melanoma, head and neck, liver or kidney cancer. Both conserved end residues are part of each CDR3. A D gene is named only where the DNA matches it firmly. Clone size is not always given. Where it is, it says once, few, many or a class for expanded clones.

abundance | d_gene | j_gene | v_gene | CDR3aa | CDR3nt
- | - | TRBJ2-5 | TRBV5-1 | CASMGQETQYF | TGCGCCAGCATGGGGCAAGAGACCCAGTACTTC
- | TRBD2 | TRBJ2-1 | TRBV30 | CAWRGLAGYNEQFF | TGTGCCTGGAGAGGGCTAGCGGGATACAATGAGCAGTTCTTC
once | - | TRBJ2-7 | TRBV28 | CASRPQSLRTPEQYF | TGTGCCAGCAGGCCACAGTCACTTAGAACCCCCGAGCAGTACTTC
once | - | TRBJ1-5 | TRBV28 | CASSYQGGGGNQPQHF | TGTGCCAGCAGTTACCAGGGAGGGGGTGGCAATCAGCCCCAGCATTTT
- | - | TRBJ2-1 | TRBV30 | CAWSWGRDNEQFF | TGTGCCTGGAGTTGGGGACGCGACAATGAGCAGTTCTTC
- | TRBD1 | TRBJ1-2 | TRBV7-9 | CASNRQGTYGYTF | TGTGCCAGCAACCGACAGGGTACCTATGGCTACACCTTC
- | - | TRBJ2-5 | TRBV20-1 | CSPMEETQYF | TGCAGTCCAATGGAAGAGACCCAGTACTTC
- | - | TRBJ2-3 | TRBV7-2 | CASSLFEADTQYF | TGTGCCAGCAGCTTGTTCGAGGCAGATACGCAGTATTTT
- | - | TRBJ1-1 | TRBV7-9 | CASSLAERTVPEAFF | TGTGCCAGCAGCTTAGCGGAACGGACAGTCCCTGAAGCTTTCTTT
- | - | TRBJ1-5 | TRBV6-1 | CASSEAGTHNQPQHF | TGTGCCAGCAGTGAAGCAGGGACGCACAATCAGCCCCAGCATTTT
once | TRBD2 | TRBJ2-3 | TRBV7-9 | CASSHKGSGGTDTQYF | TGTGCCAGCAGCCATAAAGGTAGCGGGGGCACAGATACGCAGTATTTT
- | - | TRBJ2-7 | TRBV7-2 | CASSQRYSPYEQYF | TGTGCCAGCAGCCAAAGGTATAGCCCGTACGAGCAGTACTTC
- | - | TRBJ1-2 | TRBV9 | CASSVETGDGYTF | TGTGCCAGCAGCGTAGAAACAGGCGATGGCTACACCTTC
- | TRBD2 | TRBJ2-3 | TRBV6-4 | CASSDTPLAGGLNTQYF | TGTGCCAGCAGTGACACGCCACTAGCGGGGGGGCTGAATACGCAGTATTTT
- | - | TRBJ2-7 | TRBV7-2 | CASSLRETWEQYF | TGTGCCAGCAGCTTACGAGAGACTTGGGAGCAGTACTTC
few | TRBD1 | TRBJ1-2 | TRBV19 | CASSMTGTYYGYTF | TGTGCCAGTAGTATGACAGGGACATACTATGGCTACACCTTC
- | - | TRBJ2-5 | TRBV11-1 | CASSFTWQEAQYF | TGTGCCAGCAGCTTTACCTGGCAAGAGGCCCAGTACTTC
- | - | TRBJ2-7 | TRBV28 | CASRLNYEQYF | TGTGCCAGCAGGCTAAACTACGAGCAGTACTTC
- | - | TRBJ2-7 | TRBV5-1 | CASSLDARGYYYEQYF | TGCGCCAGCAGCTTGGACGCGCGGGGCTATTACTACGAGCAGTACTTC
- | TRBD1 | TRBJ1-2 | TRBV5-1 | CASSYTGQGATYGYTF | TGCGCCAGCAGCTACACTGGACAGGGGGCAACCTATGGCTACACCTTC
- | TRBD1 | TRBJ2-6 | TRBV9 | CASSATGTVVGSGANVLTF | TGTGCCAGCAGCGCAACAGGGACAGTCGTCGGATCTGGGGCCAACGTCCTGACTTTC
- | TRBD2 | TRBJ2-7 | TRBV5-1 | CASTFGLAGGYEQYF | TGCGCCAGCACGTTCGGACTAGCGGGAGGCTACGAGCAGTACTTC
- | - | TRBJ1-1 | TRBV5-6 | CASSLGSLHTEAFF | TGTGCCAGCAGCTTGGGAAGTCTACACACTGAAGCTTTCTTT
- | - | TRBJ2-4 | TRBV21-1 | CASSKCAAGDAKNIQYF | TGTGCCAGCAGCAAATGTGCGGCAGGGGATGCCAAAAACATTCAGTACTTC
few | - | TRBJ1-1 | TRBV7-9 | CASSFPNTEAFF | TGTGCCAGCAGCTTTCCGAACACTGAAGCTTTCTTT
once | TRBD1 | TRBJ1-2 | TRBV19 | CASSPRTGGRYGYTF | TGTGCCAGTAGTCCAAGGACAGGGGGAAGGTATGGCTACACCTTC
once | - | TRBJ2-7 | TRBV5-6 | CASSFTYEQYF | TGTGCCAGCAGCTTCACCTACGAGCAGTACTTC
- | - | TRBJ1-1 | TRBV7-6 | CASSLEQMANTEAFF | TGTGCCAGCAGCTTAGAGCAGATGGCGAACACTGAAGCTTTCTTT
- | - | TRBJ1-1 | TRBV7-2 | CASSSDRIDTEAFF | TGTGCCAGCAGCTCAGACAGGATTGACACTGAAGCTTTCTTT
- | TRBD2 | TRBJ2-7 | TRBV7-2 | CASSPAGPGGLYEQYF | TGTGCCAGCAGTCCCGCCGGGCCGGGAGGACTCTACGAGCAGTACTTC
- | - | TRBJ2-1 | TRBV7-2 | CASSLETAGRGNDEQFF | TGTGCCAGCAGCTTAGAAACGGCAGGCCGGGGCAACGATGAGCAGTTCTTC
- | - | TRBJ2-7 | TRBV7-9 | CASSPRTHKQGEQYF | TGTGCCAGCAGCCCGCGGACCCATAAACAGGGCGAGCAGTACTTC
- | TRBD1 | TRBJ2-4 | TRBV28 | CASTDRDRGVSAKNIQYF | TGTGCCAGCACCGACCGGGACAGGGGAGTTTCGGCCAAAAACATTCAGTACTTC